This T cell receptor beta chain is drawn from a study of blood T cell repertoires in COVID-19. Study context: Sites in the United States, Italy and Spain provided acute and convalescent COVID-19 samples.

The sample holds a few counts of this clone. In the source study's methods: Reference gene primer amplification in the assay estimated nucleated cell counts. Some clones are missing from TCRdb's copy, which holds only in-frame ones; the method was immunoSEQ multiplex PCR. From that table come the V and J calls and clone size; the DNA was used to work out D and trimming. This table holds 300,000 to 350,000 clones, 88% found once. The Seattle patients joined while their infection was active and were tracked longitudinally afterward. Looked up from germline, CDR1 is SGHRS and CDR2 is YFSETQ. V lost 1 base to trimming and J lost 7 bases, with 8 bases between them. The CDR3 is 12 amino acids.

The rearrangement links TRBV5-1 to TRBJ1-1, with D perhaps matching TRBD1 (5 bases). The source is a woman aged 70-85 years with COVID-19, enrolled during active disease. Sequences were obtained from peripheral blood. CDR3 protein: CASSLRGSEAFF. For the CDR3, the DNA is TGCGCCAGCAGCTTGAGGGGAAGTGAAGCTTTCTTT.